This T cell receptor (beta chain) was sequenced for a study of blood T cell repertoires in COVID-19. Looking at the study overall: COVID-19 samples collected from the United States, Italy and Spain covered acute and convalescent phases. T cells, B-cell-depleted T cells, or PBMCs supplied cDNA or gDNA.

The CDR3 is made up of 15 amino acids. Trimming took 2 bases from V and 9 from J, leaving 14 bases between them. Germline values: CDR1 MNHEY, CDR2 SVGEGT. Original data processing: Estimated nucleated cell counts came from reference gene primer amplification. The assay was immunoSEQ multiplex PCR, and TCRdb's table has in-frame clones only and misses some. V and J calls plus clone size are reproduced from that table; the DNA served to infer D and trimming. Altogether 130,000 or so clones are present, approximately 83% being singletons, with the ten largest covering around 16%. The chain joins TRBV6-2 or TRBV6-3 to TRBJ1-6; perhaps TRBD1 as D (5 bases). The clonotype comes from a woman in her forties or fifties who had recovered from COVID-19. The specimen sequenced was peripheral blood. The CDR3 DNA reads TGTGCCAGCAGTTACGGGCAGATCGGGGGTTCACCCCTCCACTTT. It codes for CASSYGQIGGSPLHF.